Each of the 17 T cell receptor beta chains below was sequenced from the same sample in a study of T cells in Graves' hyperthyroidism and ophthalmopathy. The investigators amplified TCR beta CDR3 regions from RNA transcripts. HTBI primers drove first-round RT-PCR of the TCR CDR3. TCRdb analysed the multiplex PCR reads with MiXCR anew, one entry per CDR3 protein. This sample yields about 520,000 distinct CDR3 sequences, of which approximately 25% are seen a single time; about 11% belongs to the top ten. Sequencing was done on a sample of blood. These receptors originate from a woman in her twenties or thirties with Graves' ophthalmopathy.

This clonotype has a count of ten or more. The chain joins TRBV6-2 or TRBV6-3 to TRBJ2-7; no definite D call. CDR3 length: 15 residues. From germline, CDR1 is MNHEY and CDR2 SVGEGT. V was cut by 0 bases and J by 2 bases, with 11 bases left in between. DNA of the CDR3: TGTGCCAGCAGTTACTCGTCGCCAGGCCCCTACGAGCAGTACTTC. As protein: CASSYSSPGPYEQYF.

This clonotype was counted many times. The DNA of the CDR3 is TGTGCCAGCAGCCCAAGACAGGGTCCGCAGCCCCAGCATTTT. Translated: CASSPRQGPQPQHF. The chain combines TRBV7-2 with TRBJ1-5, with 7 bases fitting TRBD1. V shed 5 bases, J shed 7 bases, and the junction held 8 bases outside the gene matches. Per the germline V gene, CDR1 is SGHTA and CDR2 is FQGNSA. The CDR3 covers 14 residues.

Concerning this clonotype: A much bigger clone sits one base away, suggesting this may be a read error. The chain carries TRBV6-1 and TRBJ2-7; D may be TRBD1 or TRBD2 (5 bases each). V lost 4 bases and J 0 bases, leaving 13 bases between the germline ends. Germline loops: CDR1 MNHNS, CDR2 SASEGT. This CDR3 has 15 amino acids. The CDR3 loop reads CASSGEGTSSYEQYF. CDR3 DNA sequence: TGTGCCAGCAGTGGAGAGGGGACCTCCTCCTACGAGCAGTACTTC.

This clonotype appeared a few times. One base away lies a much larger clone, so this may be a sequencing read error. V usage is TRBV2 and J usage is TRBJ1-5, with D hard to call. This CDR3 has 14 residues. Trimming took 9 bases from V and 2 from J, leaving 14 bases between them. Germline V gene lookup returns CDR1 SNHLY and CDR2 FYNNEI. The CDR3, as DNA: TGTGCCAGAAGTAAGGGTTTGGGCAATCAGCCCCAGCATTTT. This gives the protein CARSKGLGNQPQHF.

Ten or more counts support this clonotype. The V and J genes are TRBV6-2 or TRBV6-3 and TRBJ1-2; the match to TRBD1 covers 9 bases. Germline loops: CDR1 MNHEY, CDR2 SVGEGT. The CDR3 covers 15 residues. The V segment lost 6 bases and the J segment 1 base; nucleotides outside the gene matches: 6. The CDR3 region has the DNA TGTGCCAGCAGCAAAGCGACAGGGGGTAACTATGGCTACACCTTC. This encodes CASSKATGGNYGYTF.

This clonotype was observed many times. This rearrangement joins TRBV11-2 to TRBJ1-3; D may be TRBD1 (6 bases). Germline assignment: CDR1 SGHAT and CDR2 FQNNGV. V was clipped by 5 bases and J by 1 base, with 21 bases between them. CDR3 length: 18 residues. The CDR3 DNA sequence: TGTGCCAGCAGCCCCCTGAGGGGGGAGCAAGCTTCTGGAAACACCATATATTTT. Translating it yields CASSPLRGEQASGNTIYF. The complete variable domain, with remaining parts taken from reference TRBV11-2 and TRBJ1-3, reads EAGVAQSPRYKIIEKRQSVAFWCNPISGHATLYWYQQILGQGPKLLIQFQNNGVVDDSQLPKDRFSAERLKGVDSTLKIQPAKLEDSAVYLCASSPLRGEQASGNTIYFGEGSWLTVV.

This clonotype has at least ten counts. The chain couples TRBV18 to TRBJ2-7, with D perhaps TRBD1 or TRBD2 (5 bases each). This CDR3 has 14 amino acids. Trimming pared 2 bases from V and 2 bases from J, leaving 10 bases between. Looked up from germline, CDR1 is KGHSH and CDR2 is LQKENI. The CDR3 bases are TGTGCCAGCTCACCAGGTCGGGGCCCCTACGAGCAGTACTTC. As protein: CASSPGRGPYEQYF. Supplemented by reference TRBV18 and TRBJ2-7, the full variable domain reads NAGVMQNPRHLVRRRGQEARLRCSPMKGHSHVYWYRQLPEEGLKFMVYLQKENIIDESGMPKERFSAEFPKEGPSILRIQQVVRGDSAAYFCASSPGRGPYEQYFGPGTRLTVT.

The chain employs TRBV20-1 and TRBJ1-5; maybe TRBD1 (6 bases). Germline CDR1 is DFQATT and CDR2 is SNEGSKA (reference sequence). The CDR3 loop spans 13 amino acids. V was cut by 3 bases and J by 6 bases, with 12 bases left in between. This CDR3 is CSASGSGVQPQHF. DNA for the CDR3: TGCAGTGCTAGTGGTTCAGGGGTTCAGCCCCAGCATTTT.

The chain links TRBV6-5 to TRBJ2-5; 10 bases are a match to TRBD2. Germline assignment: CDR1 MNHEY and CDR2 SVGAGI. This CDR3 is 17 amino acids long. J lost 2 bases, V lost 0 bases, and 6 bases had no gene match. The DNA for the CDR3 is TGTGCCAGCAGTTACTCTAGCGGGGGGCTAATACAAGAGACCCAGTACTTC. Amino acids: CASSYSSGGLIQETQYF.

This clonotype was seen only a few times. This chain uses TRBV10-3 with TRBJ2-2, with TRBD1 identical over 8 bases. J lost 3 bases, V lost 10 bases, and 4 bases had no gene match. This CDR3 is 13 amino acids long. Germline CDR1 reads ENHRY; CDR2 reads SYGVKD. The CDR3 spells CATATGDTGELFF. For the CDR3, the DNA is TGTGCCACCGCGACAGGGGACACCGGGGAGCTGTTTTTT.

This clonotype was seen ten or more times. DNA for the CDR3: TGTGCCAGCAGCTCCTTTACAGATAACTATGGCTACACCTTC. Its translation is CASSSFTDNYGYTF. The chain recombines TRBV7-9 with TRBJ1-2; D is ambiguous. Trimming removed 4 bases from V and 1 base from J, with 10 bases in between. Per germline, CDR1 SEHNR and CDR2 FQNEAQ (reference sequence). CDR3 length equals 14 residues.

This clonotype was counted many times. In nucleotides, the CDR3 is TGCGCCAGCAGCCCCGGGACAGGAGAAGTTGAGCAGTACTTC. Encoded protein: CASSPGTGEVEQYF. The chain recombines TRBV5-1 with TRBJ2-7; TRBD1 agrees at 8 bases. Germline lookup yields CDR1 SGHRS and CDR2 YFSETQ. After removal of 4 bases from V and 7 bases from J, the junction contained 10 bases not matched to a gene. The length of the CDR3 is 14 residues.

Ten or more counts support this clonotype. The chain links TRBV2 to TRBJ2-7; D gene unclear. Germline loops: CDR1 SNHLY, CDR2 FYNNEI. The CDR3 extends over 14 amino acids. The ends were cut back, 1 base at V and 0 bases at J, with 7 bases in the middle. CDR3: CASSEDGDSYEQYF. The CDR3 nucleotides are TGTGCCAGCAGTGAAGATGGGGACTCCTACGAGCAGTACTTC.

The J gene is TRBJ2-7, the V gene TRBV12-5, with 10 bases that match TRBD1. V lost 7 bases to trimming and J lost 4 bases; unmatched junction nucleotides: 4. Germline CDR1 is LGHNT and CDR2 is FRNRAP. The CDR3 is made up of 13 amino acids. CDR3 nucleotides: TGTGCTAGTGCCGGGACAGGGGTATACGAGCAGTACTTC. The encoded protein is CASAGTGVYEQYF.

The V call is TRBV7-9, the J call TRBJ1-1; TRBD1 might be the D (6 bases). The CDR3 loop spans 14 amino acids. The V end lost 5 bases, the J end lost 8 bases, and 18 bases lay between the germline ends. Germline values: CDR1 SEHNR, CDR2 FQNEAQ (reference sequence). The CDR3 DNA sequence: TGTGCCAGCAGCCCCACCGGGGGGGCCAGGGAAGCTTTCTTT. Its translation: CASSPTGGAREAFF.

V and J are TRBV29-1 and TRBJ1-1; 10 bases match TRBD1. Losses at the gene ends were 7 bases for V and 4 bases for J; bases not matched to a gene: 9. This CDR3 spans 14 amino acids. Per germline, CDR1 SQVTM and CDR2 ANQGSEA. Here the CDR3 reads CSAPMGTGATEAFF. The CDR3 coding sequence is TGCAGCGCTCCAATGGGGACAGGGGCCACTGAAGCTTTCTTT. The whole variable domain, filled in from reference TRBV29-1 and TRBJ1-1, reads SAVISQKPSRDICQRGTSLTIQCQVDSQVTMMFWYRQQPGQSLTLIATANQGSEATYESGFVIDKFPISRPNLTFSTLTVSNMSPEDSSIYLCSAPMGTGATEAFFGQGTRLTVV.

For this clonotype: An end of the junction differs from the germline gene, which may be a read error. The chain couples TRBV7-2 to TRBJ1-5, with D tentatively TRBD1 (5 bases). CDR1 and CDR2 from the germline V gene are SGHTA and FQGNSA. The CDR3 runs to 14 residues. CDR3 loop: CASSPQGFNQPQRF. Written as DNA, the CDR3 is TGTGCCAGCAGTCCGCAGGGTTTCAATCAGCCCCAGCGTTTT.